These 12 T cell receptor beta chains were all obtained from the same sample, sequenced in a study of response to subunit inactivated influenza vaccine. TCRdb re-called the RT-PCR reads through MiXCR, storing one row per CDR3 protein. The sample has about 500,000 distinct CDR3 sequences; 16% are singletons. The sample in question was CD4+ T cells sorted from PBMCs, obtained around 25 months after vaccination. These receptors were taken from a man between 50 and 69 years old who received an inactivated influenza vaccine.

CDR3 residues: CASSPQGRTNEKLFF. The CDR3 DNA follows: TGTGCCAGCAGCCCTCAGGGTCGGACTAATGAAAAACTGTTTTTT. The gene calls are TRBV7-9 and TRBJ1-4, with D tentatively TRBD1 (5 bases). V was pared by 5 bases and J by 2 bases, with 12 bases between. The CDR3 is 15 residues long. Germline V gene lookup returns CDR1 SEHNR and CDR2 FQNEAQ (reference sequence).

This clonotype has just a few counts. The rearrangement uses TRBV5-6 and TRBJ1-1; the match to TRBD1 covers 9 bases. The V segment lost 2 bases and the J segment 6 bases; nucleotides outside the gene matches: 5. Germline CDR1 and CDR2: SGHDT and YYEEEE. The CDR3 has 14 residues. The CDR3: CASSFPDRGSEAFF. CDR3 sequence (DNA): TGTGCCAGCAGCTTCCCGGACAGGGGTTCTGAAGCTTTCTTT.

This clonotype was found a few times. Here the CDR3 DNA reads TGTGCCAGCAGCCAGGCGGGGCCGCAGTTCTTC. The encoded protein is CASSQAGPQFF. V gene TRBV3-1 combines with J gene TRBJ2-1; the D gene is possibly TRBD2 (6 bases). Trimming removed 3 bases from V and 12 bases from J, with 9 bases in between. The germline gives CDR1 LGHDT, CDR2 YNNKEL (reference sequence). The CDR3 spans 11 residues.

The J gene is TRBJ2-1, the V gene TRBV11-2; the match to TRBD2 covers 9 bases. The CDR3 has 19 residues. V was clipped by 1 base and J by 8 bases; unmatched bases: 18. The V gene's germline CDR1 is SGHAT and CDR2 FQNNGV. CDR3 sequence: CASSLGAGWLAGRKHEQFF. CDR3 sequence (DNA): TGTGCCAGCAGCTTAGGGGCCGGGTGGCTAGCGGGACGAAAGCATGAGCAGTTCTTC.

This clonotype was recorded many times. CDR3 sequence: CASSGQGLNTEAFF. In DNA, the CDR3 is TGTGCCAGCAGTGGACAGGGACTGAACACTGAAGCTTTCTTT. The V call is TRBV2, the J call TRBJ1-1; 7 nucleotides align to TRBD1. Looked up from germline, CDR1 is SNHLY and CDR2 is FYNNEI. This CDR3 has 14 amino acids. Germline trimming cut 4 bases from V and 0 bases from J; bases unmatched to any gene: 2.

This chain connects TRBV14 to TRBJ2-7; the D gene is possibly TRBD2 (6 bases). Trimming took 1 base from V and 0 from J, leaving 13 bases between them. The CDR3 consists of 16 residues. Germline V CDR1 and CDR2: SGHDN, FVKESK. The chain's CDR3 is CASSQGRRGASYEQYF. DNA of the CDR3: TGTGCCAGCAGCCAAGGGAGGCGGGGCGCCTCCTACGAGCAGTACTTC.

This clonotype was seen at least ten times. The chain employs TRBV10-3 and TRBJ2-7; no firm D call. Trimming shortened V by 5 bases and J by 6 bases, and 11 bases separated the two germline ends. In germline, CDR1 is ENHRY, CDR2 SYGVKD. The CDR3 is 12 residues long. This chain's CDR3 is CAISLTGSEQYF. CDR3 nucleotide sequence: TGTGCCATCAGTTTGACGGGCTCCGAGCAGTACTTC.

The chain links TRBV4-2 to TRBJ2-5; D unresolved. The V end lost 1 base, the J end lost 0 bases, and 9 bases lay between the germline ends. The CDR3 contains 15 residues. CDR1 and CDR2 from the germline V gene are LGHNA and YNFKEQ. The CDR3 sequence: CASSQASTNQETQYF. CDR3 nucleotide sequence: TGTGCCAGCAGCCAAGCCTCAACAAACCAAGAGACCCAGTACTTC.

In regard to this clonotype: At one end, the junction sequence differs from germline, possibly due to a read error. This chain links TRBV4-3 with TRBJ1-2; no clear D gene. The CDR3 sequence is 17 residues long. The germline CDR1 and CDR2 sequences are LGHNA and YSLEER. CDR3: CTSSQDRLMADGSGYTF. The CDR3, as DNA: TGCACCAGCAGCCAAGATCGATTAATGGCCGACGGATCAGGCTACACCTTC.

This clonotype was observed a handful of times. The rearrangement joins TRBV11-2 to TRBJ2-2; 9 bases map to TRBD1. CDR3 length equals 14 residues. With V trimmed by 5 bases and J by 9 bases, 7 bases remained unmatched. Germline V gene lookup returns CDR1 SGHAT and CDR2 FQNNGV. CDR3 DNA: TGTGCCAGCAGCCCGATACAGGGGGCACGGGAGCTGTTTTTT. Encoded protein: CASSPIQGARELFF. The full variable domain, with the rest looked up from reference TRBV11-2 and TRBJ2-2, is EAGVAQSPRYKIIEKRQSVAFWCNPISGHATLYWYQQILGQGPKLLIQFQNNGVVDDSQLPKDRFSAERLKGVDSTLKIQPAKLEDSAVYLCASSPIQGARELFFGEGSRLTVL.

This clonotype appeared a few times. DNA of the CDR3: TGTGCCAGCAGCTCCTCGGTCGAGGACCTGCGTTACAATGAGCAGTTCTTC. It translates to CASSSSVEDLRYNEQFF. The chain employs TRBV28 and TRBJ2-1, with D unresolved. The CDR3 spans 17 residues. The ends were cut back, 6 bases at V and 4 bases at J, with 22 bases in the middle. Germline loops: CDR1 MDHEN, CDR2 SYDVKM.

Only a few counts were recorded for this clonotype. The chain joins TRBV20-1 to TRBJ2-2; D remains ambiguous. V lost 4 bases and J 7 bases, leaving 7 bases between the germline ends. In germline, CDR1 is DFQATT, CDR2 SNEGSKA (reference sequence). The CDR3 contains 11 residues. CDR3 protein: CSATGGGELFF. DNA for the CDR3: TGCAGTGCTACCGGTGGCGGGGAGCTGTTTTTT.